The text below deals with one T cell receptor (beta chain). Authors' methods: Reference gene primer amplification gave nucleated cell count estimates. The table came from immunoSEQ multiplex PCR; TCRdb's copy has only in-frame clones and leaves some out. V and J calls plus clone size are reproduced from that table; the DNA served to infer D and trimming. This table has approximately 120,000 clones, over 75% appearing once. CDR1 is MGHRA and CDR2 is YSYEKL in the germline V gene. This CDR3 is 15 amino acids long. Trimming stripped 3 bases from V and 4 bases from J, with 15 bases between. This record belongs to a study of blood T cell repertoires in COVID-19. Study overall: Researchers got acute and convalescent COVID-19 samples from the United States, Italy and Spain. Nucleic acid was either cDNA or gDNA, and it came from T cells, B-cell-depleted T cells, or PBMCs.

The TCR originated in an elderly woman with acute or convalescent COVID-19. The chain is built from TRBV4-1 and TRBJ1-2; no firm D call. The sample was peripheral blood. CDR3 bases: TGCGCCAGCAGCCAGCCGGCAGGACGGGGCTATGGCTACACCTTC. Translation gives CASSQPAGRGYGYTF.